This T cell receptor beta chain was identified during a study of blood T cells in healthy people across ages. The study, taken as a whole, reports: A greater number of naive CD4+ cells and higher diversity distinguished long-lived donors from aged donors.

Remarks on this clonotype: Its antigen remains unidentified.

Combining a sample-barcoded 5' primer with a J-beta primer mix, a second PCR ran for roughly 6 to 11 cycles. TCRdb re-called the 5' RACE reads through MiXCR, storing one row per CDR3 protein. In the table there are approximately 1.5 million distinct CDR3 sequences, almost 35% of which are singletons. Per germline, CDR1 DFQATT and CDR2 SNEGSKA (reference sequence). CDR3 length: 12 amino acids. Deletions cut 7 bases from V and 1 base from J, with 10 bases between. V and J are TRBV20-1 and TRBJ1-1, with no clear D. The sequence was obtained from a woman aged 30 to 39 in good health. The specimen was blood. The CDR3 sequence: CSVRAGNTEAFF. The CDR3 nucleotides are TGCAGTGTTAGGGCGGGGAACACTGAAGCTTTCTTT.